The 3 T cell receptor beta chains presented below share a single source sample, sequenced in a study of blood T cell repertoires in COVID-19. Data came from immunoSEQ multiplex PCR; TCRdb stores just in-frame clones and leaves some out. The sample comprises about 82,000 clones, roughly 79% of which are singletons, and about 45% rests with the top ten. Sample: peripheral blood. All receptors derive from an elderly man with acute or convalescent COVID-19.

This chain uses TRBV18 with TRBJ2-5; 10 nucleotides agree with TRBD1. V lost 3 bases, J lost 5 bases, and 18 bases stayed unmatched. Germline CDR1 is KGHSH and CDR2 is LQKENI. The CDR3 loop spans 19 amino acids. The CDR3 DNA follows: TGTGCCAGCTCACCCCTGAGGGGTTTCGGGACAGGGGACCGGGAGACCCAGTACTTC. Residues: CASSPLRGFGTGDRETQYF.

This chain connects TRBV4-3 to TRBJ2-7; 8 bases align to TRBD2. The CDR3 is 15 amino acids. V was pared by 2 bases and J by 0 bases, with 3 bases of the junction left unmatched. CDR1 LGHNA and CDR2 YSLEER come from the germline V gene. The CDR3 DNA is TGCGCCAGCAGCCAATCCCTAGCGGGCTCCTACGAGCAGTACTTC. It yields the protein CASSQSLAGSYEQYF.

This clone was seen a few times. The chain joins TRBV18 to TRBJ2-3, with 8 bases that match TRBD2. The germline V gene encodes CDR1 KGHSH and CDR2 LQKENI. The CDR3 spans 16 residues. Trimming at V came to 3 bases and at J to 0 bases, leaving 5 bases not matched to a gene. CDR3 nucleotides: TGTGCCAGCTCACCCCAACTAGCGGCTAGCACAGATACGCAGTATTTT. Translating gives CASSPQLAASTDTQYF.